This TCR beta chain was sequenced in a study of PD-1 blockade in classical Hodgkin lymphoma. Time point here: newly diagnosed, previously untreated cHL patient sample. Germline V lookup: CDR1 MNHEY, CDR2 SMNVEV (reference sequence). V lost 2 bases and J lost 8, with 15 bases in between. The CDR3 sequence is 14 residues long. The data were produced by immunoSEQ multiplex PCR, yet TCRdb's version contains in-frame clones alone and is incomplete. The sample contains 70,000 or so clones, over 90% of which appear only once. The receptor comes from a human donor with classical Hodgkin lymphoma. Material: peripheral blood mononuclear cells (PBMCs). The rearrangement links TRBV27 to TRBJ1-2, with D maybe TRBD1 (5 bases). The CDR3 loop is CASSLIGAPRGYTF. Written as DNA, the CDR3 is TGTGCCAGCAGTTTAATCGGGGCCCCTAGGGGCTACACCTTC.